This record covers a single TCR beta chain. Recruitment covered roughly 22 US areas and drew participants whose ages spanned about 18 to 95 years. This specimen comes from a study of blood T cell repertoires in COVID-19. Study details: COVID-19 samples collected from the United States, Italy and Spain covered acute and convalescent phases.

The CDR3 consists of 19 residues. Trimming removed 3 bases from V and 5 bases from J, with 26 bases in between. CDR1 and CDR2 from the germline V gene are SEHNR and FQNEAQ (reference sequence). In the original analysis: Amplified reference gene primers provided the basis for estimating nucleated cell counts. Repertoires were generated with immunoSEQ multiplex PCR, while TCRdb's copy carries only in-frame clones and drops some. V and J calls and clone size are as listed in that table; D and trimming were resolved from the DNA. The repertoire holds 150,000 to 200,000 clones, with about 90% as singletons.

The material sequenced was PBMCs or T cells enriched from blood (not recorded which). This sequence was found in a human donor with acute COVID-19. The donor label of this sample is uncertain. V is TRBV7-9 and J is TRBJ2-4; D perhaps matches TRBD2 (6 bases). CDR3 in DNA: TGTGCCAGCAGCTTCACCTCTAGCGTTGCCTTTGTACAGGAAAACATTCAGTACTTC. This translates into CASSFTSSVAFVQENIQYF.